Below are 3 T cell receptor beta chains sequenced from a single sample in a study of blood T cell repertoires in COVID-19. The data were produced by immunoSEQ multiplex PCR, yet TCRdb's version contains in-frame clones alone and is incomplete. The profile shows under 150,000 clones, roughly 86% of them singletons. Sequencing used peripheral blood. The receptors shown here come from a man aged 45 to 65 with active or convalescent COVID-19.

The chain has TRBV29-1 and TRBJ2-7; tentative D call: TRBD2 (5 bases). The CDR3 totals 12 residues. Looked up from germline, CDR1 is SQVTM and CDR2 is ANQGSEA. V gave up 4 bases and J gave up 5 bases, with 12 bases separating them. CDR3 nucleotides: TGCAGCGTTGCCCCCCAGAGGGACGAGCAGTACTTC. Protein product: CSVAPQRDEQYF.

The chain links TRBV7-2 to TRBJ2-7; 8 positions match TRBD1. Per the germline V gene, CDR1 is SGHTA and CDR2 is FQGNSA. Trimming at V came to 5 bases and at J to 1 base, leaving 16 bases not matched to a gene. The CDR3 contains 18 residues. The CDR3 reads CASSARPGQGGNSYEQYF. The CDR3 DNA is TGTGCCAGCAGCGCACGCCCCGGACAGGGCGGGAATTCCTACGAGCAGTACTTC.

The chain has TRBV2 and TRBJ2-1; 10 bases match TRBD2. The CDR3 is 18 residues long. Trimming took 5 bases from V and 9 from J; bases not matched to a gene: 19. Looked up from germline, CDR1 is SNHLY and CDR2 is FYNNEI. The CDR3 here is CASSTRPALAGEGSEQFF. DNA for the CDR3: TGTGCCAGCAGTACCCGTCCGGCTCTAGCGGGAGAGGGGAGTGAGCAGTTCTTC.